The source of this T cell receptor beta chain is a study of blood T cell repertoires in COVID-19. Study overall: Researchers got acute and convalescent COVID-19 samples from the United States, Italy and Spain.

This study enrolled people aged about 18 to 95 from around 26 US geographic areas. Membership in each cohort depended on participant-reported clinical history. Germline CDR1 and CDR2: SGHNT and YENEEA. The J segment lost 0 bases and the V segment lost 0 bases, leaving 13 bases of the junction unmatched. There are 20 residues in the CDR3. How the authors handled the data: The assay estimated nucleated cells by amplifying reference gene primers. Sequenced by immunoSEQ multiplex PCR; TCRdb stores in-frame clones only, minus some. V and J calls plus clone size are reproduced from that table; the DNA served to infer D and trimming. The table shows roughly 290,000 clones, with 80% to 90% occurring only once.

This clonotype was obtained from a woman aged 25 to 45 who had recovered from COVID-19. The chain employs TRBV11-3 and TRBJ2-2; 7 bases are shared with TRBD2. Source material: PBMCs or T cells enriched from blood (not recorded which). The CDR3, as DNA: TGTGCCAGCAGCTTAGACCGTTTATACAGAGCGGGGTCGAACACCGGGGAGCTGTTTTTT. It codes for CASSLDRLYRAGSNTGELFF.